Below are 4 T cell receptor beta chains sequenced from a single sample in a study of cytomegalovirus exposure and HLA in healthy donors. PCR amplification relied on 60 Vbeta primers (plus 13 Jbeta primers). The method was immunoSEQ multiplex PCR; TCRdb's version includes in-frame clones alone and lacks a portion of them. This sample has some 160,000 clones, with roughly 87% found just once. The sample was PBMCs. These receptors all come from a woman in her forties or fifties in good health and CMV-seronegative.

The chain links TRBV5-1 to TRBJ2-1; TRBD1 aligns across 8 bases. V lost 4 bases and J lost 5; bases outside the gene matches: 8. This CDR3 is 15 amino acids long. Germline assignment: CDR1 SGHRS and CDR2 YFSETQ. CDR3 in DNA: TGCGCCAGCAGCCCAGGACAGGGTGCTCACAATGAGCAGTTCTTC. It yields the protein CASSPGQGAHNEQFF.

The chain uses TRBV7-3 and TRBJ2-1; a possible D gene is TRBD2 (8 bases). V lost 2 bases and J lost 4, with 18 bases in between. Germline CDR1 SGHTA, CDR2 FQGTGA. This CDR3 has 17 residues. The CDR3 protein is CASSLDRAAGGYNEQFF. CDR3 DNA sequence: TGTGCCAGCAGCTTAGACAGGGCGGCGGGGGGTTACAATGAGCAGTTCTTC.

V gene TRBV6-5 combines with J gene TRBJ2-3; TRBD1 agrees at 8 bases. J lost 3 bases, V lost 6 bases, and 8 bases had no gene match. CDR3 length: 15 residues. Per the germline V gene, CDR1 is MNHEY and CDR2 is SVGAGI. CDR3 region: CASSHQGAGTDTQYF. The CDR3 coding sequence is TGTGCCAGCAGCCACCAGGGGGCAGGGACAGATACGCAGTATTTT.

This clone came up a few times. The rearrangement uses TRBV5-6 and TRBJ1-2; tentative D call: TRBD1 (5 bases). Trimming stripped 0 bases from V and 2 bases from J, with 8 bases between. There are 14 residues in the CDR3. In germline, CDR1 is SGHDT, CDR2 YYEEEE. The CDR3 DNA reads as TGTGCCAGCAGCTTGGTAGGGGTAAACTATGGCTACACCTTC. It specifies CASSLVGVNYGYTF.